This TCR beta chain appears in the sequencing data of a study of identical twins. Study-wide results and limits: While abundant cord blood beta clonotypes carried fewer insertions, memory repertoires showed no such pattern.

CDR3 size: 16 residues. Germline loops: CDR1 LNHNV, CDR2 YYDKDF (reference sequence). Trimming took 5 bases from V and 0 from J, leaving 14 bases between them. Comment on this clonotype: The antigen remains unidentified.

It was template switching that added a universal primer site, and there were unique molecular identifiers on the cDNA. TCRdb ran MiXCR on the 5' RACE reads and lists one entry per CDR3 protein. Seen here are some 730,000 distinct CDR3 sequences, about 18% observed once, and the top ten hold around 14%. This sample also appeared in a second study, on T cells expressing NK-cell markers. From that second work: About 1.0-7.0% of CD8+ T cells in over 5 donors belonged to dominant NKG2C+ clonotypes.

V usage is TRBV15 and J usage is TRBJ2-1; weak D call: TRBD2 (6 bases). This TCR was recovered from a woman under 30 in good health. Sample: PBMCs. The CDR3 spells CATSPTTRDSYNEQFF. CDR3 nucleotides: TGTGCCACCAGCCCTACGACTAGGGACTCCTACAATGAGCAGTTCTTC.